A single T cell receptor beta chain is shown here with its context. What it recognizes is unknown. PCR used 60 Vbeta primers and 13 Jbeta primers. In the original analysis: Unique TCR beta chains totaled 80 million to 100 million in a later count, with roughly 11 million of them shared. Only in-frame clones appear in the TCRdb table, and some are missing; sequencing was by immunoSEQ multiplex PCR. V and J calls and clone size come straight from that table; D and trimming were deduced from the DNA. Among 70,000 or so clones, approximately 68% were seen once, and the ten largest hold approximately 11%. The data are from a study of cytomegalovirus exposure and HLA in healthy donors. General study points: In a later analysis, most CMV-associated TCR beta chains appeared HLA-restricted. It was approximately 170 TCR beta chains that were listed as cytomegalovirus-associated.

Germline V lookup: CDR1 MNHNY, CDR2 SVGAGI (reference sequence). Trimming took 2 bases from V and 6 from J, leaving 8 bases between them. This CDR3 region has 12 residues. The chain combines TRBV6-6 with TRBJ2-7; D gene unclear. The TCR sequence derives from a young woman in good health and CMV-seronegative. Sequenced input: PBMCs. CDR3 DNA: TGTGCCAGCAGTTACCGACACCCCGAGCAGTACTTC. Translation: CASSYRHPEQYF.